A selection of T cell receptor beta chains follows, all from one sample in a study of control samples from healthy donors and cancer patients. This table comes from immunoSEQ multiplex PCR, and its TCRdb copy is limited to in-frame clones, with some not included. This table has about 150,000 clones, 88% appearing once. The specimen was blood. These TCRs come from a man younger than 35 in good health. The CDR3 runs from the conserved cysteine through the conserved F or W. Fields, in order: V gene, D gene, J gene, clone size, CDR3 protein, CDR3 DNA. The D gene is left open where the match is weak. The size field is filled for only some rows; it gives once, few, many or a size class.

V: TRBV6-2/TRBV6-3; D: -; J: TRBJ1-1; size: -; CDR3: CASSYSPANTEAFF; DNA: TGTGCCAGCAGTTACTCGCCGGCGAACACTGAAGCTTTCTTT
V: TRBV3-1/TRBV3-2; D: TRBD1; J: TRBJ1-2; size: -; CDR3: CASSKRDRGYGYTF; DNA: TGTGCCAGCAGCAAAAGGGACAGGGGCTATGGCTACACCTTC
V: TRBV12-3/TRBV12-4; D: -; J: TRBJ2-3; size: -; CDR3: CASTGLVTDTQYF; DNA: TGTGCCAGCACAGGGTTAGTCACAGATACGCAGTATTTT
V: TRBV18; D: TRBD1; J: TRBJ2-1; size: -; CDR3: CASSGDRGRLNEQFF; DNA: TGTGCCAGCTCAGGGGACAGGGGAAGATTGAATGAGCAGTTCTTC
V: TRBV27; D: -; J: TRBJ2-7; size: -; CDR3: CASAEDGRITYEQYF; DNA: TGTGCCAGCGCCGAAGACGGTAGAATCACCTACGAGCAGTACTTC
V: TRBV12-3/TRBV12-4; D: -; J: TRBJ2-2; size: few; CDR3: CASSLLAQQKIF; DNA: TGTGCCAGCAGTTTGTTGGCGCAGCAAAAGATTTTT
V: TRBV19; D: TRBD1; J: TRBJ2-1; size: -; CDR3: CASIDRGLQNEQFF; DNA: TGTGCCAGTATCGACAGGGGGCTTCAGAATGAGCAGTTCTTC
V: TRBV5-1; D: -; J: TRBJ2-1; size: -; CDR3: CASSLGSASNEQFF; DNA: TGCGCCAGCAGCTTGGGATCGGCCTCCAATGAGCAGTTCTTC
V: TRBV5-6; D: TRBD1; J: TRBJ2-1; size: -; CDR3: CASSLVDRYSVF; DNA: TGTGCCAGCAGCTTGGTGGACAGGTATTCGGTCTTC
V: TRBV5-4; D: -; J: TRBJ1-1; size: -; CDR3: CASSFRALDTEAFF; DNA: TGTGCCAGCAGCTTCAGGGCGTTGGACACTGAAGCTTTCTTT
V: TRBV3-1/TRBV3-2; D: TRBD1; J: TRBJ2-7; size: -; CDR3: CASSRDTTGYEQYF; DNA: TGTGCCAGCAGCCGAGACACGACAGGGTACGAGCAGTACTTC
V: TRBV9; D: -; J: TRBJ1-1; size: -; CDR3: CASSVGKGMNTEAFF; DNA: TGTGCCAGCAGCGTAGGGAAGGGCATGAACACTGAAGCTTTCTTT
V: TRBV28; D: TRBD1; J: TRBJ2-6; size: -; CDR3: CASSLYQDRVRGANVLTF; DNA: TGTGCCAGCAGTTTATACCAGGACAGGGTACGTGGGGCCAACGTCCTGACTTTC
V: TRBV27; D: -; J: TRBJ1-1; size: -; CDR3: CASSFIGANTEAFF; DNA: TGTGCCAGCAGTTTTATAGGGGCCAACACTGAAGCTTTCTTT
V: TRBV18; D: -; J: TRBJ2-2; size: -; CDR3: CASSPEQVGVGGELFF; DNA: TGTGCCAGCTCACCGGAACAAGTCGGGGTTGGCGGGGAGCTGTTTTTT
V: TRBV6-5; D: -; J: TRBJ1-6; size: -; CDR3: CASGADNNSPLHF; DNA: TGTGCCAGCGGGGCCGACAATAATTCACCCCTCCACTTT
V: TRBV5-4; D: -; J: TRBJ2-3; size: -; CDR3: CASSREGGTDTQYF; DNA: TGTGCCAGCAGCCGGGAAGGAGGCACAGATACGCAGTATTTT
V: TRBV28; D: TRBD2; J: TRBJ2-1; size: -; CDR3: CASSELAGGPGEQFF; DNA: TGTGCCAGCAGCGAACTAGCGGGGGGGCCCGGGGAGCAGTTCTTC
V: TRBV6-6; D: TRBD1; J: TRBJ1-1; size: few; CDR3: CASRHRGNMNTEAFF; DNA: TGTGCCAGCAGGCACAGGGGAAACATGAACACTGAAGCTTTCTTT
V: TRBV11-2; D: TRBD1; J: TRBJ1-4; size: -; CDR3: CASSYRQGAGEKLFF; DNA: TGTGCCAGCAGCTACCGACAGGGGGCAGGTGAAAAACTGTTTTTT
V: TRBV4-1; D: TRBD2; J: TRBJ2-2; size: -; CDR3: CASSQEAERGDIAGELFF; DNA: TGCGCCAGCAGCCAAGAGGCCGAGCGGGGGGATATTGCCGGGGAGCTGTTTTTT
V: TRBV6-2/TRBV6-3; D: TRBD1; J: TRBJ1-1; size: -; CDR3: CASSYRRQGATEAFF; DNA: TGTGCCAGCAGTTATCGGAGACAGGGGGCCACTGAAGCTTTCTTT
V: TRBV15; D: -; J: TRBJ2-1; size: -; CDR3: CATSRDPGRASYNEQFF; DNA: TGTGCCACCAGCAGAGATCCGGGAAGGGCATCCTACAATGAGCAGTTCTTC
V: TRBV19; D: -; J: TRBJ1-5; size: -; CDR3: CASSISAQPQHF; DNA: TGTGCCAGTAGTATCTCGGCTCAGCCCCAGCATTTT